This TCR beta chain stems from a study of radiotherapy plus CTLA-4 blockade in lung cancer. Study details: Objective response rate was 15% to 20%; disease control rate, 25% to 35%. Points from the study as a whole: Reported findings show early blood T cell clone dynamics, with interferon-beta, best predicted response. Clones derived from tumor TCRs expanded in blood after radiotherapy plus ipilimumab.

Looked up from germline, CDR1 is SGHDT and CDR2 is YYEEEE. V lost 1 base to trimming and J lost 0 bases; unmatched junction nucleotides: 5. There are 16 residues in the CDR3. As for this clone: The antigen is unknown.

Profiling relied on immunoSEQ multiplex PCR, and the TCRdb table lists in-frame clones only, not all of them. The profile shows approximately 94,000 clones, approximately 78% of them singletons. CTLA-4 blockade using ipilimumab, together with focal radiation, was received by patients with chemo-refractory metastatic non-small-cell lung cancer. Sequencing used peripheral blood, obtained from a patient treated with radiotherapy plus ipilimumab. The chain employs TRBV5-6 and TRBJ2-3, with TRBD2 identical over 7 bases. The receptor was isolated from a human donor with non-small cell lung cancer that progressed on radiotherapy plus ipilimumab. The DNA for the CDR3 is TGTGCCAGCAGCTTGCTGACTAGCCCGAGCACAGATACGCAGTATTTT. Translating it yields CASSLLTSPSTDTQYF.